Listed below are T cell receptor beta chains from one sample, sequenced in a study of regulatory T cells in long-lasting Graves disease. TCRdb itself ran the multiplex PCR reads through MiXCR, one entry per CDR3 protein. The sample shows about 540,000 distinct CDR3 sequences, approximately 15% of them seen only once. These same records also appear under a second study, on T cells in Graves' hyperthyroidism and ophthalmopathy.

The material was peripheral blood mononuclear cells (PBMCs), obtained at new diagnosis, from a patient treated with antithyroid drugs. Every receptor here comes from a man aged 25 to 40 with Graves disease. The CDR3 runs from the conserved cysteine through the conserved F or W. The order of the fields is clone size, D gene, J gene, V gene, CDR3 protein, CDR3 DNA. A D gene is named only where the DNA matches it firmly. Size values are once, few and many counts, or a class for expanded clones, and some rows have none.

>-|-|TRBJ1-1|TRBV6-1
CASCRSGGDTEAFF
TGTGCCAGCTGTCGCTCGGGGGGGGACACTGAAGCTTTCTTT
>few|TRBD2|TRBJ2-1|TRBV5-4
CASSTGTSGRTYNEQSF
TGTGCCAGCAGCACCGGGACTAGCGGGAGGACATACAATGAGCAGTCCTTC
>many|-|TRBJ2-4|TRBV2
CASSVVHAKNIQYF
TGTGCCAGCAGTGTGGTACATGCCAAAAACATTCAGTACTTC
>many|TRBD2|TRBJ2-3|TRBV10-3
CAIMPETSSDTDTQYF
TGTGCCATCATGCCAGAGACTAGCAGCGACACAGATACGCAGTATTTT
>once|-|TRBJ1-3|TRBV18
CASSSTEGTGNTIYF
TGTGCCAGCTCATCGACTGAGGGCACAGGAAACACCATATATTTT
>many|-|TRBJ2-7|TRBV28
CASSFQFPYEQYF
TGTGCCAGCAGTTTCCAGTTCCCCTACGAGCAGTACTTC
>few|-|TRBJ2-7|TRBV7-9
CASSLPFGEQYF
TGTGCCAGCAGCTTGCCCTTCGGCGAGCAGTACTTC
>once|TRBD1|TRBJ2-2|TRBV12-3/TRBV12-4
CASSFLAGGAGELFF
TGTGCCAGCAGTTTCTTGGCAGGGGGAGCCGGGGAGCTGTTTTTT
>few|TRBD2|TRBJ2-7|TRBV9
CASSASGSGDEQYF
TGTGCCAGCAGCGCTAGCGGGAGTGGGGATGAGCAGTACTTC
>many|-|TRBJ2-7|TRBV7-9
CASSPFGQRTYEQYF
TGTGCCAGCAGCCCTTTCGGACAGCGAACCTACGAGCAGTACTTC
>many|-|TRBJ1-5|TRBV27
CASSKEGGPHQPQHF
TGTGCCAGCAGTAAGGAGGGCGGGCCCCATCAGCCCCAGCATTTT
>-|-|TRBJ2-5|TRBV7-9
CASSADYQETQYF
TGTGCCAGCAGCGCGGATTACCAAGAGACCCAGTACTTC
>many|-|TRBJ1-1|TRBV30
CAWSEGSRRAFF
TGTGCCTGGAGTGAGGGGAGCAGAAGAGCTTTCTTT
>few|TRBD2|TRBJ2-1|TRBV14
CASSQDEREVPNEQFF
TGTGCCAGCAGCCAAGATGAGCGGGAGGTCCCCAATGAGCAGTTCTTC
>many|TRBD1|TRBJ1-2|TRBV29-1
CSVEDPGTGGDGYTF
TGCAGCGTTGAAGATCCCGGGACAGGGGGCGATGGCTACACCTTC
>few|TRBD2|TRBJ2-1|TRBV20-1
CSARQYPGLAGVWSYNEQFF
TGCAGTGCTAGACAGTATCCCGGACTAGCGGGAGTTTGGTCCTACAATGAGCAGTTCTTC
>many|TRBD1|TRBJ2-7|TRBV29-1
CSVVDNPRGRDRGQYEQYF
TGCAGCGTTGTGGACAATCCCCGCGGCAGGGACAGGGGGCAGTACGAGCAGTACTTC
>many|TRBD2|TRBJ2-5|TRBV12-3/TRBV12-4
CASSLTTSGRAVLQTQYF
TGTGCCAGCAGTTTAACGACTAGCGGGAGGGCCGTTCTCCAGACCCAGTACTTC
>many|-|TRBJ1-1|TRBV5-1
CASSGDPNTEAFF
TGCGCCAGCAGCGGTGACCCGAACACTGAAGCTTTCTTT
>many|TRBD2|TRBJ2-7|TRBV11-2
CASSSGLAGVLEQYF
TGTGCCAGCAGCTCAGGACTAGCGGGAGTTCTCGAGCAGTACTTC
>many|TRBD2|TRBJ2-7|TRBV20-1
CSAGLAGSDEQYF
TGCAGTGCGGGACTAGCGGGATCCGACGAGCAGTACTTC
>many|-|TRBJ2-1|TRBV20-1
CSARAGSAYNEQFF
TGCAGTGCTAGGGCCGGGTCCGCCTACAATGAGCAGTTCTTC
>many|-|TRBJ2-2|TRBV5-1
CASSSSRGGVVTGELFF
TGCGCCAGCAGCTCATCCCGAGGGGGAGTGGTCACCGGGGAGCTGTTTTTT
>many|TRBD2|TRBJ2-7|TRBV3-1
CASTDTSGGVYEQYF
TGTGCCAGCACCGACACTAGCGGAGGCGTTTACGAGCAGTACTTC
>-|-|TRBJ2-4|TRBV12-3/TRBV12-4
CASSWGGWSKNIQYF
TGTGCCAGCAGTTGGGGGGGCTGGTCCAAAAACATTCAGTACTTC
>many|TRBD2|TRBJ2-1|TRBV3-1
CASSLFSAGGRWNEQFF
TGTGCCAGCAGCCTCTTTTCGGCGGGAGGGCGTTGGAATGAGCAGTTCTTC
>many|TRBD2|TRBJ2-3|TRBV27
CASSRSPSGRTDTQYF
TGTGCCAGCAGCCGGTCTCCTAGCGGGAGAACAGATACGCAGTATTTT
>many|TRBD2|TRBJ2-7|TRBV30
CAWAKGGSREQYF
TGTGCCTGGGCTAAAGGCGGGAGCCGGGAGCAGTACTTC
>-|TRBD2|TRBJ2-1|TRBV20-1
CSALSGSNAYNEQFF
TGCAGTGCCCTTAGCGGGAGTAACGCCTACAATGAGCAGTTCTTC
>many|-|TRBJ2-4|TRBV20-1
CSARTVAKNIQYF
TGCAGTGCTAGGACAGTAGCCAAAAACATTCAGTACTTC
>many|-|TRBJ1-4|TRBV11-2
CASSLPGRHDEKLFF
TGTGCCAGCAGCTTACCGGGCCGCCACGACGAAAAACTGTTTTTT
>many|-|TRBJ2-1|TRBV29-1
CSVLEHSYNEQFF
TGCAGCGTCTTAGAGCATAGCTACAATGAGCAGTTCTTC
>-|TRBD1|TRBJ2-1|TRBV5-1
CASSPTDRGRNEQFF
TGCGCCAGCAGTCCAACGGACAGGGGACGTAATGAGCAGTTCTTC
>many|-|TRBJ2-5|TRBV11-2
CASSLVHRVETQYF
TGTGCCAGCAGCTTAGTCCACAGGGTAGAGACCCAGTACTTC
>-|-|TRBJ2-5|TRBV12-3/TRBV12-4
CASSLVGLPRGTQYF
TGTGCCAGCAGTTTAGTAGGGCTTCCCCGAGGGACCCAGTACTTC
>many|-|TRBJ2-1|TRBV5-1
CASSTRGYYNEQFF
TGCGCCAGCTCAACCCGGGGCTACTACAATGAGCAGTTCTTC
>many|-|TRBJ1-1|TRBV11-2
CASSWGGRGTEAFF
TGTGCCAGCAGCTGGGGGGGCAGGGGCACTGAAGCTTTCTTT
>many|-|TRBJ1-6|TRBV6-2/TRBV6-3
CASKKDSLNSPLHF
TGTGCCAGCAAGAAAGACAGCCTAAATTCACCCCTCCACTTT
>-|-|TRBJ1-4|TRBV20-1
CSARGAEGELNEKLFF
TGCAGTGCTAGAGGGGCCGAGGGGGAACTTAATGAAAAACTGTTTTTT
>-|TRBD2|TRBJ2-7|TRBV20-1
CSARDSSAGREAEQYF
TGCAGTGCTAGAGACTCCTCGGCAGGGAGGGAAGCCGAGCAGTACTTC
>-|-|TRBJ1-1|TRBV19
CASSLTVAGRLDTAFF
TGTGCCAGTAGTCTTACGGTGGCGGGACGGCTGGATACAGCTTTCTTT
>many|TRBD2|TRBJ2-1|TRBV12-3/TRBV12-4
CASSPLAGDDEQFF
TGTGCCAGCAGTCCACTAGCGGGAGACGATGAGCAGTTCTTC
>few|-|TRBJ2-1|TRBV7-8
CASSSPTPRSLLLNYEQFF
TGTGCCAGCAGCTCCCCTACCCCCCGCAGCCTACTCCTTAATTATGAGCAGTTCTTC
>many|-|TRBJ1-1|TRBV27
CASSFESRSNTEAFF
TGTGCCAGCAGTTTCGAGAGCAGGTCGAACACTGAAGCTTTCTTT
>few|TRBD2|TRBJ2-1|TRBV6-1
CASTSGLAGGNEQFF
TGTGCCAGCACTTCCGGACTAGCGGGAGGGAATGAGCAGTTCTTC
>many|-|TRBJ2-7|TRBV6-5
CASSSMGGGGGREQYF
TGTGCCAGCAGTTCCATGGGGGGCGGAGGGGGCAGAGAGCAGTACTTC
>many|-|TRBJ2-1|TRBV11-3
CASKGKGSYNEQFF
TGTGCCAGCAAGGGGAAAGGGTCGTACAATGAGCAGTTCTTC
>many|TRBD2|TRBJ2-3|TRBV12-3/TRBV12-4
CASSLGREEFGDTQYF
TGTGCCAGCAGTTTGGGCCGGGAGGAGTTCGGAGATACGCAGTATTTT
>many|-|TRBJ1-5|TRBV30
CAWSRGGGGPQHF
TGTGCCTGGAGTCGAGGAGGGGGAGGGCCCCAGCATTTT
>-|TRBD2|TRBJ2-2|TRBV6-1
CASSTLAGGKAGELFF
TGTGCCAGCAGTACACTAGCGGGAGGGAAAGCCGGGGAGCTGTTTTTT
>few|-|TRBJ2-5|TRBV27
CASSPWTEETQYF
TGTGCCAGCAGCCCCTGGACGGAAGAGACCCAGTACTTC
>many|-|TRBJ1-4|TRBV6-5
CASSYVGAAGEELFF
TGTGCCAGCAGTTACGTGGGGGCAGCTGGGGAAGAACTGTTTTTT
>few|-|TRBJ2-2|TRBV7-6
CATGSGNTGELFF
TGTGCCACCGGTAGCGGGAACACCGGGGAGCTGTTTTTT
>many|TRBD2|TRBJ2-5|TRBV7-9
CASSWTSGDETQYF
TGTGCCAGCAGCTGGACTAGCGGGGATGAGACCCAGTACTTC
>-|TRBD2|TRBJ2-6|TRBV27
CASSLWLAGARPGANVLTF
TGTGCCAGCAGTTTATGGCTAGCGGGAGCTCGCCCTGGGGCCAACGTCCTGACTTTC
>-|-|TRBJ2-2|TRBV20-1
CSASKPNTGELFF
TGCAGTGCTAGTAAACCGAACACCGGGGAGCTGTTTTTT
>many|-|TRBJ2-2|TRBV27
CASSLWPGEANTGELFF
TGTGCCAGCAGCCTATGGCCGGGGGAAGCGAACACCGGGGAGCTGTTTTTT
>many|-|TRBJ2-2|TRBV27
CASSLRWDHTGELFF
TGTGCCAGCAGTTTACGGTGGGATCACACCGGGGAGCTGTTTTTT
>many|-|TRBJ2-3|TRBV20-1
CSARGGRTDTQYF
TGCAGTGCTAGAGGTGGGAGGACAGATACGCAGTATTTT